These 18 T cell receptor beta chains share one sample of origin, sequenced in a study of cytomegalovirus exposure and HLA in healthy donors. In the PCR, 60 Vbeta and 13 Jbeta primers were used. Profiled with immunoSEQ multiplex PCR; TCRdb holds only in-frame clones, not every one. The sample has under 150,000 clones; approximately 80% are singletons. Sequenced input: PBMCs. The receptors here all came from a male donor in good health and CMV-seronegative.

This rearrangement joins TRBV6-5 to TRBJ2-6; the D is unclear. With 2 bases removed from V and 2 bases from J, the gap between germline ends came to 7 bases. The CDR3 runs to 15 residues. CDR1 MNHEY and CDR2 SVGAGI come from the germline V gene. CDR3 loop: CASSYVLTGANVLTF. In DNA, the CDR3 is TGTGCCAGCAGTTACGTACTAACTGGGGCCAACGTCCTGACTTTC.

V is TRBV28 and J is TRBJ1-2; D unclear. V lost 7 bases and J 3 bases, leaving 12 bases between the germline ends. Germline V gene lookup returns CDR1 MDHEN and CDR2 SYDVKM. CDR3 size: 13 residues. In nucleotides, the CDR3 is TGTGCCAGCACTTACGGGGAAGACTATGGCTACACCTTC. This gives the protein CASTYGEDYGYTF.

The J gene is TRBJ2-7, the V gene TRBV5-4, with 9 bases aligning to TRBD1. CDR1 and CDR2 from the germline V gene are SGHNT and YYREEE (reference sequence). V shed 0 bases, J shed 6 bases, and the junction held 7 bases outside the gene matches. The CDR3 sequence is 15 residues long. CDR3 protein: CASSLAPGQGSEQYF. The CDR3 region has the DNA TGTGCCAGCAGCTTGGCCCCGGGACAGGGTTCCGAGCAGTACTTC.

The chain is built from TRBV4-1 and TRBJ1-1; 7 nucleotides match TRBD1. The germline V gene has CDR1 MGHRA and CDR2 YSYEKL. This CDR3 contains 15 residues. Trimming at V came to 4 bases and at J to 3 bases, leaving 8 bases not matched to a gene. The CDR3 sequence is CASSPRQGLDTEAFF. The CDR3 bases are TGCGCCAGCAGCCCAAGACAGGGATTGGACACTGAAGCTTTCTTT.

The chain carries TRBV4-2 and TRBJ2-7; TRBD2 agrees at 13 bases. V shed 0 bases and J 7 bases; nucleotides not matched to a gene: 6. Germline V gene lookup returns CDR1 LGHNA and CDR2 YNFKEQ. The CDR3 sequence is 16 residues long. DNA for the CDR3: TGTGCCAGCAGCCAAGATACTAGCGGGGGGGCCGGGGAGCAGTACTTC. Its protein product is CASSQDTSGGAGEQYF.

This chain links TRBV11-2 with TRBJ2-2; D gene ambiguous. Germline lookup yields CDR1 SGHAT and CDR2 FQNNGV. V lost 5 bases and J lost 1, with 11 bases in between. The CDR3 extends over 15 amino acids. The CDR3 sequence: CASSPRIMNTGELFF. CDR3 DNA sequence: TGTGCCAGCAGCCCTAGAATAATGAACACCGGGGAGCTGTTTTTT. Together with reference TRBV11-2 and TRBJ2-2, the CDR3 gives the full variable domain: EAGVAQSPRYKIIEKRQSVAFWCNPISGHATLYWYQQILGQGPKLLIQFQNNGVVDDSQLPKDRFSAERLKGVDSTLKIQPAKLEDSAVYLCASSPRIMNTGELFFGEGSRLTVL.

A few counts support this clone. J is TRBJ1-2 and V is TRBV7-2; tentatively, D is TRBD1 (5 bases). Germline assignment: CDR1 SGHTA and CDR2 FQGNSA. The CDR3 loop spans 15 amino acids. Trimming removed 5 bases at V and 5 bases at J, with 18 bases between. The CDR3 protein is CASSPGGASEYGYTF. The CDR3 nucleotides read TGTGCCAGCAGCCCGGGTGGGGCCTCGGAGTATGGCTACACCTTC.

The V gene is TRBV5-8, the J gene TRBJ1-1; the match to TRBD1 covers 9 bases. J lost 3 bases, V lost 4 bases, and 7 bases had no gene match. This CDR3 region has 15 residues. The germline CDR1 and CDR2 sequences are SGHTS and YDEGEE. CDR3 in amino acids: CASSQRQGDYTEAFF. The CDR3 DNA sequence: TGTGCCAGCAGCCAGCGACAGGGGGACTACACTGAAGCTTTCTTT.

The V call is TRBV7-2, the J call TRBJ1-1; no firm D call. Germline assignment: CDR1 SGHTA and CDR2 FQGNSA. The CDR3 runs 12 residues. With 7 bases removed from V and 6 bases from J, the gap between germline ends came to 12 bases. This CDR3 is CASTPSPAEAFF. The CDR3 DNA is TGTGCCAGCACCCCGTCCCCTGCTGAAGCTTTCTTT. Supplemented by reference TRBV7-2 and TRBJ1-1, the full variable domain reads GAGVSQSPSNKVTEKGKDVELRCDPISGHTALYWYRQSLGQGLEFLIYFQGNSAPDKSGLPSDRFSAERTGGSVSTLTIQRTQQEDSAVYLCASTPSPAEAFFGQGTRLTVV.

The chain uses TRBV2 and TRBJ2-7; 7 bases match TRBD1. V lost 7 bases and J lost 3; bases outside the gene matches: 9. This CDR3 has 14 residues. Looked up from germline, CDR1 is SNHLY and CDR2 is FYNNEI. CDR3: CASTEGGQFYEQYF. The CDR3 DNA reads as TGTGCCAGCACCGAAGGGGGACAGTTCTACGAGCAGTACTTC.

The CDR3 sequence is CASSFGQGEGYTF. The DNA for the CDR3 is TGTGCCAGTAGTTTCGGACAGGGAGAGGGCTACACCTTC. The chain is built from TRBV19 and TRBJ1-2; TRBD1 matches 8 bases. Germline trimming cut 5 bases from V and 8 bases from J; bases unmatched to any gene: 7. Germline assignment: CDR1 LNHDA and CDR2 SQIVND (reference sequence). The CDR3 extends over 13 amino acids. Looking up the rest from reference TRBV19 and TRBJ1-2 gives the full variable domain: DGGITQSPKYLFRKEGQNVTLSCEQNLNHDAMYWYRQDPGQGLRLIYYSQIVNDFQKGDIAEGYSVSREKKESFPLTVTSAQKNPTAFYLCASSFGQGEGYTFGSGTRLTVV.

The chain employs TRBV7-9 and TRBJ2-2; 10 bases agree with TRBD1. The CDR3 has 16 residues. The J segment lost 4 bases and the V segment lost 5 bases, leaving 7 bases of the junction unmatched. Germline V gene sequence: CDR1 SEHNR, CDR2 FQNEAQ (reference sequence). CDR3 amino acids: CASSAPGQGFTGELFF. In DNA form, the CDR3 reads TGTGCCAGCAGCGCCCCGGGACAGGGGTTCACCGGGGAGCTGTTTTTT.

The J gene is TRBJ2-5, the V gene TRBV7-8; D ambiguous. The V and J ends lost 3 bases and 4 bases respectively, with 18 bases between them. The CDR3 extends over 16 amino acids. Germline-derived CDR1 and CDR2 are SGHVS and FQNEAQ. The CDR3 loop reads CASSLALWALGETQYF. CDR3 nucleotides: TGTGCCAGCAGCTTGGCCTTGTGGGCCCTGGGAGAGACCCAGTACTTC.

The gene calls are TRBV5-1 and TRBJ2-5; D perhaps matches TRBD1 (5 bases). The V gene lost 4 bases and the J gene lost 3 bases, with 19 bases spanning the gap. Germline V gene sequence: CDR1 SGHRS, CDR2 YFSETQ. The CDR3 consists of 16 residues. The DNA of the CDR3 is TGCGCCAGCAGCGGCACAACGCGGCTAGGGGAAGAGACCCAGTACTTC. This translates into CASSGTTRLGEETQYF.

The gene calls are TRBV6-1 and TRBJ1-1; 9 bases are a match to TRBD1. The germline CDR1 and CDR2 sequences are MNHNS and SASEGT. The CDR3 spans 18 residues. V lost 2 bases, J lost 6 bases, and 16 bases stayed unmatched. The CDR3 DNA reads TGTGCCAGCAGTGAATGGGGACAGGGTTGGGCCGCCAACGCTGAAGCTTTCTTT. Residues: CASSEWGQGWAANAEAFF.

This sequence joins TRBV6-1 and TRBJ1-2; 10 bases match TRBD1. The trim removed 5 bases at V and 4 bases at J, leaving 7 bases unmatched. The CDR3 has 15 amino acids. From germline, CDR1 is MNHNS and CDR2 SASEGT. CDR3 amino acids: CASSSPGQGIYGYTF. The CDR3 coding sequence is TGTGCCAGCAGTTCCCCGGGACAGGGGATCTATGGCTACACCTTC.

The chain carries TRBV4-1 and TRBJ1-5; TRBD1 is a possible D gene (5 bases). CDR3 length equals 16 residues. Germline assignment: CDR1 MGHRA and CDR2 YSYEKL. V lost 1 base to trimming and J lost 0 bases, with 10 bases between them. The CDR3 loop is CASSQVPGNSNQPQHF. CDR3 bases: TGCGCCAGCAGCCAAGTCCCAGGGAATAGCAATCAGCCCCAGCATTTT.

CDR3 residues: CASEDRGTDTQYF. In DNA form, the CDR3 reads TGTGCCAGTGAGGACCGGGGGACAGATACGCAGTATTTT. The gene calls are TRBV19 and TRBJ2-3, with D perhaps TRBD2 (6 bases). Trimming shortened V by 8 bases and J by 3 bases, and 12 bases separated the two germline ends. The germline gives CDR1 LNHDA, CDR2 SQIVND (reference sequence). The CDR3 contains 13 residues. Full variable domain (rest looked up from reference TRBV19 and TRBJ2-3): DGGITQSPKYLFRKEGQNVTLSCEQNLNHDAMYWYRQDPGQGLRLIYYSQIVNDFQKGDIAEGYSVSREKKESFPLTVTSAQKNPTAFYLCASEDRGTDTQYFGPGTRLTVL.